This TCR beta chain was found in a study of blood T cell repertoires in COVID-19. Method: immunoSEQ multiplex PCR; TCRdb's copy keeps in-frame clones and lacks some. The table includes roughly 200,000 clones, around 80% detected once. The V end lost 0 bases, the J end lost 1 base, and 4 bases lay between the germline ends. The CDR3 spans 13 residues. The V gene's germline CDR1 is LNHNV and CDR2 YYDKDF (reference sequence). This clone was seen only a few times. The clonotype comes from a woman older than 75 with active or convalescent COVID-19. What was sequenced was peripheral blood. This sequence joins TRBV15 and TRBJ2-7; D unresolved. CDR3 in amino acids: CATSRDVSYEQYF. CDR3 nucleotide sequence: TGTGCCACCAGCAGAGACGTTTCCTACGAGCAGTACTTC.